This T cell receptor (beta chain) derives from a study of shared clonotypes between healthy human individuals. About the research overall: With ages of 18 to 49, the donors were two women and a few men.

Points from the study as a whole: Large depth notwithstanding, sorted-subset sequencing proved incomplete by rarefaction.

Selected positively for CCR7 and CD45RO-negative, naive CD8 cells excluded terminally differentiated effector memory CD45RA+ cells. Donors were Caucasian adults residing in Nashville, Tennessee, USA. The CDR3 extends over 13 amino acids. CDR1 is MGHDK, CDR2 SYGVNS, per germline. Trimming removed 4 bases from V and 6 bases from J; junction bases left unmatched: 3. Concerning this clone itself: Its antigen is not known.

Per the study methods: Filtering differed because ImmunoSEQ produced junction-only sequences that carried no quality scores. Profiled with immunoSEQ multiplex PCR; TCRdb holds only in-frame clones, not every one. That table supplies the V and J calls and clone size; D and trimming were determined from the DNA. The repertoire consists of more than 2 million clones, with about 94% occurring once and the leading ten covering 0.9% to 1.4%. Sequencing input: naive CD8+ T cells sorted from blood. This TCR was recovered from a man in his late teens or twenties in good health. V gene TRBV25-1 combines with J gene TRBJ2-1, with 7 bases fitting TRBD2. DNA of the CDR3: TGTGCCAGCAGTGCAGGCGGGGGCAATGAGCAGTTCTTC. It codes for CASSAGGGNEQFF.